This T cell receptor beta chain was retrieved from a study of T cells in Graves' hyperthyroidism and ophthalmopathy. Study-wide points: Blood also carried most thyroid clonotypes expanded above 0.001.

Amplified TCR beta CDR3 regions came from RNA transcripts. During a first-round RT-PCR of the TCR CDR3, the HTBI primer set was used. TCRdb reanalysed the multiplex PCR reads using MiXCR and keeps one entry per CDR3 protein. The table lists 370,000 or so distinct CDR3 sequences, roughly 12% of them singletons, with around 20% in the top ten. By sample fraction, this clonotype is medium-sized. Its antigen is unidentified. PBMCs were collected from an approximately 10 ml volume of fresh peripheral blood. The material sequenced was blood. The sequence was obtained from a man aged 25-45 years with Graves' hyperthyroidism that later progressed to Graves' ophthalmopathy.

The DNA for the CDR3 is TGTGCCAGCAGCTTAGGGGGACTAGGGCCTTACGAGCAGTACTTC. Its translation is CASSLGGLGPYEQYF. The chain is built from TRBV7-8 and TRBJ2-7; 8 nucleotides align to TRBD2. Unmatched junction bases numbered 6, after V lost 1 base and J lost 4 bases. This CDR3 has 15 residues. Germline values: CDR1 SGHVS, CDR2 FQNEAQ.